This T cell receptor beta chain was obtained from a study of technical replicates of blood from a handful of donors. TCRdb's copy holds only in-frame clones and misses some; the assay was immunoSEQ multiplex PCR. This table has 55,000 to 75,000 clones, 70% to 90% appearing once. V lost 1 base, J lost 6 bases, and 8 bases stayed unmatched. CDR3 size: 15 residues. Germline assignment: CDR1 LGHNT and CDR2 FRNRAP. This chain connects TRBV12-5 to TRBJ2-7, with 8 bases that match TRBD1. The sequence came from a human donor in good health. Some clones in this sample may be carry-over from other donors' samples. The sequencing input was PBMCs. The CDR3, as DNA: TGTGCTAGTGGTTTGGCAAACAGGGGGATCGGCGAGCAGTACTTC. This codes for CASGLANRGIGEQYF.